The 30 T cell receptor beta chains below were found in one sample sequenced in a study of blood T cell repertoires in COVID-19. Repertoires were generated with immunoSEQ multiplex PCR, while TCRdb's copy carries only in-frame clones and drops some. The top ten hold 2.5% to 3% of the sample, which has 270,000 or so clones, just over 85% seen once. Sample: peripheral blood. The receptors here all came from a woman in her twenties or thirties with active or convalescent COVID-19.

The chain links TRBV30 to TRBJ1-3; unclear D gene. The CDR3 consists of 13 residues. With 4 bases removed from V and 0 bases from J, the gap between germline ends came to 7 bases. CDR1 and CDR2 from the germline V gene are GTSNPN and SVGIG (reference sequence). CDR3 protein: CAWKVLSGNTIYF. In nucleotides, the CDR3 is TGTGCCTGGAAAGTACTCTCTGGAAACACCATATATTTT.

The chain uses TRBV7-8 and TRBJ2-7; D not resolved. V lost 1 base and J lost 2, with 6 bases in between. CDR3 length equals 13 residues. CDR1 is SGHVS and CDR2 is FQNEAQ in the germline V gene. In DNA, the CDR3 is TGTGCCAGCAGCTTAGAACGCGCCTACGAGCAGTACTTC. This encodes CASSLERAYEQYF.

The rearrangement uses TRBV6-5 and TRBJ2-7, with 7 bases that match TRBD1. Unmatched junction bases numbered 9, after V lost 6 bases and J lost 4 bases. Per germline, CDR1 MNHEY and CDR2 SVGAGI. The length of the CDR3 is 14 residues. This CDR3 reads CASRRQGTSYEQYF. The CDR3, as DNA: TGTGCCAGCAGACGACAGGGAACCTCATACGAGCAGTACTTC.

The sample holds one count of this clone. The rearrangement links TRBV6-2 or TRBV6-3 to TRBJ2-1; 12 bases are a match to TRBD2. In germline, CDR1 is MNHEY, CDR2 SVGEGT. V was clipped by 3 bases and J by 9 bases; unmatched bases: 3. CDR3 length: 14 residues. The CDR3: CASSYAGLAGEQFF. The DNA for the CDR3 is TGTGCCAGCAGTTATGCGGGACTAGCGGGTGAGCAGTTCTTC.

The chain joins TRBV7-2 to TRBJ2-3, with unresolved D. This CDR3 is 13 amino acids long. Germline lookup yields CDR1 SGHTA and CDR2 FQGNSA. The germline V and J ends were trimmed by 3 bases and 0 bases, with 4 bases remaining between them. The CDR3 nucleotides read TGTGCCAGCAGCTTCCCTAGCACAGATACGCAGTATTTT. Protein: CASSFPSTDTQYF.

This chain uses TRBV25-1 with TRBJ1-1, with 7 bases identical to TRBD1. CDR3 length: 15 residues. Per germline, CDR1 MGHDK and CDR2 SYGVNS. Trimming at V came to 1 base and at J to 10 bases, leaving 12 bases not matched to a gene. The CDR3 sequence is CASSEFDGTVGVAFF. CDR3 in DNA: TGTGCCAGCAGTGAATTCGACGGGACAGTTGGTGTAGCTTTCTTT.

The rearrangement uses TRBV6-2 or TRBV6-3 and TRBJ1-5, with 9 bases identical to TRBD1. This CDR3 spans 15 amino acids. Trimming cost V 5 bases and J 8 bases; bases outside gene matches: 10. CDR1 MNHEY and CDR2 SVGEGT come from the germline V gene. CDR3 DNA: TGTGCCAGCAGTAGGGACAGGGCCCCTCCAGAGCCCCAGCATTTT. This gives the protein CASSRDRAPPEPQHF.

V gene TRBV19 combines with J gene TRBJ2-7; TRBD2 matches 11 bases. V lost 1 base and J lost 4; bases outside the gene matches: 6. From germline, CDR1 is LNHDA and CDR2 SQIVND (reference sequence). The CDR3 is made up of 16 amino acids. CDR3: CASSIGVAGGPYEQYF. CDR3 bases: TGTGCCAGTAGTATAGGAGTAGCGGGGGGGCCATACGAGCAGTACTTC.

The chain combines TRBV19 with TRBJ2-7; perhaps TRBD1 as D (5 bases). Germline-derived CDR1 and CDR2 are LNHDA and SQIVND (reference sequence). The CDR3 has 17 amino acids. With 6 bases removed from V and 6 bases from J, the gap between germline ends came to 27 bases. CDR3 coding DNA: TGTGCCAGTAGCTTACGACCCCAGGGAACGGTTATACGCGAGCAGTACTTC. Translating it yields CASSLRPQGTVIREQYF.

This clone appeared once. This chain connects TRBV18 to TRBJ1-4; D uncertain. The V gene lost 5 bases and the J gene lost 5 bases, with 6 bases spanning the gap. The CDR3 loop spans 12 amino acids. Germline V gene data show CDR1 as KGHSH and CDR2 as LQKENI. The chain's CDR3 is CASSTQNEKLFF. CDR3 DNA: TGTGCCAGCTCAACTCAAAATGAAAAACTGTTTTTT.

The V gene is TRBV19, the J gene TRBJ1-2; TRBD1 might be the D (5 bases). The germline V gene has CDR1 LNHDA and CDR2 SQIVND (reference sequence). Deletions cut 2 bases from V and 2 bases from J, with 12 bases between. This CDR3 contains 15 residues. CDR3 in amino acids: CASSINPRTNYGYTF. Written as DNA, the CDR3 is TGTGCCAGTAGTATAAATCCCCGGACAAACTATGGCTACACCTTC.

This clone was found a few times. This chain links TRBV27 with TRBJ1-2, with 7 bases aligning to TRBD1. The CDR3 spans 14 residues. Trimming removed 5 bases from V and 4 bases from J; junction bases left unmatched: 7. Germline CDR1 is MNHEY and CDR2 is SMNVEV (reference sequence). The CDR3 DNA follows: TGTGCCAGCAGTAATACAGGGGCTCTCTATGGCTACACCTTC. Protein sequence: CASSNTGALYGYTF.

This chain joins TRBV28 and TRBJ2-6, with D unclear. The germline gives CDR1 MDHEN, CDR2 SYDVKM. V shed 7 bases and J shed 1 base, with 8 bases lying between them. This CDR3 is built from 14 residues. The CDR3 spells CASTPLSGANVLTF. The CDR3 nucleotides are TGTGCCAGCACTCCCCTTTCTGGGGCCAACGTCCTGACTTTC. The full variable domain, rest sourced from reference TRBV28 and TRBJ2-6, is DVKVTQSSRYLVKRTGEKVFLECVQDMDHENMFWYRQDPGLGLRLIYFSYDVKMKEKGDIPEGYSVSREKKERFSLILESASTNQTSMYLCASTPLSGANVLTFGAGSRLTVL.

The V and J genes are TRBV30 and TRBJ1-4; D is unresolved. The germline V and J ends were trimmed by 2 bases and 8 bases, with 9 bases remaining between them. This CDR3 spans 12 amino acids. Germline assignment: CDR1 GTSNPN and CDR2 SVGIG (reference sequence). Here the CDR3 reads CAWSSVQEKLFF. The CDR3 coding sequence is TGTGCCTGGAGTTCAGTACAGGAAAAACTGTTTTTT.

This clone was found many times. The chain employs TRBV19 and TRBJ1-5, with TRBD1 as a possible D gene (6 bases). CDR3 size: 16 residues. CDR1 is LNHDA and CDR2 is SQIVND in the germline V gene (reference sequence). Trimming left V 6 bases short and J 0 bases short, with 15 bases between. This CDR3 reads CASRKTGIYSNQPQHF. CDR3 coding DNA: TGTGCCAGTAGAAAAACAGGGATATATAGCAATCAGCCCCAGCATTTT. Full variable domain (remainder filled in from reference TRBV19 and TRBJ1-5): DGGITQSPKYLFRKEGQNVTLSCEQNLNHDAMYWYRQDPGQGLRLIYYSQIVNDFQKGDIAEGYSVSREKKESFPLTVTSAQKNPTAFYLCASRKTGIYSNQPQHFGDGTRLSIL.

The chain links TRBV28 to TRBJ2-5; 11 bases align to TRBD2. This CDR3 comprises 16 residues. CDR1 and CDR2 (germline): MDHEN, SYDVKM. After removal of 3 bases from V and 2 bases from J, the junction contained 5 bases not matched to a gene. The CDR3 spells CASSFFGTSGQETQYF. The CDR3 DNA reads TGTGCCAGCAGTTTCTTTGGGACTAGCGGTCAAGAGACCCAGTACTTC.

This clone showed up just once. This rearrangement joins TRBV11-3 to TRBJ2-7; 8 bases are a match to TRBD1. V gave up 3 bases and J gave up 7 bases; unmatched junction bases: 5. Looked up from germline, CDR1 is SGHNT and CDR2 is YENEEA. This CDR3 has 13 residues. CDR3 in amino acids: CASSLDRDQEQYF. In DNA form, the CDR3 reads TGTGCCAGCAGCTTGGACAGGGACCAGGAGCAGTACTTC.

The chain joins TRBV7-9 to TRBJ2-7; 9 nucleotides line up with TRBD1. Unmatched junction bases numbered 13, after V lost 5 bases and J lost 5 bases. CDR1 and CDR2 from the germline V gene are SEHNR and FQNEAQ (reference sequence). The CDR3 length is 16 residues. The CDR3 is CASSRTGGQFGNEQYF. For the CDR3, the DNA is TGTGCCAGCAGCCGTACAGGGGGCCAATTTGGGAACGAGCAGTACTTC.

The rearrangement uses TRBV6-4 and TRBJ1-2; TRBD1 matches at 7 bases. CDR1 and CDR2 (germline): MRHNA, SNTAGT. V lost 5 bases to trimming and J lost 7 bases; unmatched junction nucleotides: 7. The CDR3 loop spans 13 amino acids. As DNA, the CDR3 is TGTGCCAGCAGTCCGACAGGGTTATTTGGCTACACCTTC. Protein: CASSPTGLFGYTF.

This clone turned up a few times. V and J are TRBV6-5 and TRBJ1-1; TRBD1 agrees at 7 bases. The CDR3 has 13 amino acids. The V and J ends lost 10 bases and 4 bases, in that order; junction bases with no gene match: 9. The germline gives CDR1 MNHEY, CDR2 SVGAGI. The CDR3 DNA is TGTGCCACCGCGCTATCAGGGGGCACTGAAGCTTTCTTT. Amino acid sequence: CATALSGGTEAFF.

The chain uses TRBV7-2 and TRBJ2-1; a weak D match, TRBD1 (5 bases). V was shortened by 0 bases and J by 5 bases, with 8 bases between the two germline ends. CDR3 length equals 14 residues. In germline, CDR1 is SGHTA, CDR2 FQGNSA. CDR3 sequence: CASSLATVNNEQFF. In nucleotides, the CDR3 is TGTGCCAGCAGCTTAGCGACAGTGAACAATGAGCAGTTCTTC.

The chain recombines TRBV5-1 with TRBJ2-2; TRBD2 agrees at 9 bases. CDR1 and CDR2 (germline): SGHRS, YFSETQ. CDR3 length: 16 residues. With V trimmed by 0 bases and J by 4 bases, 4 bases remained unmatched. CDR3: CASSLGAGGITGELFF. The DNA for the CDR3 is TGCGCCAGCAGCTTGGGAGCGGGGGGTATCACCGGGGAGCTGTTTTTT.

The rearrangement links TRBV7-2 to TRBJ1-2; TRBD1 agrees at 8 bases. V lost 5 bases to trimming and J lost 4 bases; unmatched junction nucleotides: 6. The CDR3 has 14 amino acids. Germline CDR1 reads SGHTA; CDR2 reads FQGNSA. CDR3 nucleotides: TGTGCCAGCAGCACGGACAGGGAGCGCTATGGCTACACCTTC. It yields the protein CASSTDRERYGYTF.

The V call is TRBV6-5, the J call TRBJ1-5; 7 nucleotides agree with TRBD1. V shed 0 bases and J 1 base; nucleotides not matched to a gene: 0. Germline V CDR1 and CDR2: MNHEY, SVGAGI. This CDR3 region has 15 residues. CDR3 sequence: CASSYSQGSNQPQHF. CDR3 DNA sequence: TGTGCCAGCAGTTACTCACAGGGGAGCAATCAGCCCCAGCATTTT.

J is TRBJ1-2 and V is TRBV7-3, with D perhaps TRBD1 (5 bases). Germline V gene sequence: CDR1 SGHTA, CDR2 FQGTGA. This CDR3 comprises 14 residues. V lost 1 base and J lost 2, with 8 bases in between. This chain's CDR3 is CASSLMGGNYGYTF. The CDR3 DNA reads TGTGCCAGCAGCTTAATGGGGGGGAACTATGGCTACACCTTC.

The chain links TRBV7-9 to TRBJ2-7; perhaps TRBD1 as D (5 bases). The V end was cut by 5 bases, the J end by 2 bases, with 13 bases between. CDR3 length equals 14 residues. Germline assignment: CDR1 SEHNR and CDR2 FQNEAQ (reference sequence). The CDR3 DNA is TGTGCCAGCAGCCTGGACATTACCCCCTACGAGCAGTACTTC. Encoded protein: CASSLDITPYEQYF.

The chain links TRBV12-5 to TRBJ1-1; the D is unclear. Germline loops: CDR1 LGHNT, CDR2 FRNRAP. V was trimmed by 6 bases and J by 2 bases, leaving 10 bases between them. CDR3 size: 13 residues. CDR3 in DNA: TGTGCTAGTGGGCACGGGTTCAACACTGAAGCTTTCTTT. This translates into CASGHGFNTEAFF.

The chain joins TRBV4-3 to TRBJ2-3, with 8 bases matching TRBD2. Germline trimming cut 0 bases from V and 3 bases from J; bases unmatched to any gene: 14. The germline CDR1 and CDR2 sequences are LGHNA and YSLEER. This CDR3 has 19 residues. CDR3 coding DNA: TGCGCCAGCAGCCAAGACGAAGGTAGCGGGGCTTCATGGACAGATACGCAGTATTTT. It translates to CASSQDEGSGASWTDTQYF.

The genes are TRBV6-5 and TRBJ2-6, with D possibly TRBD1 on 6 matching bases. V was clipped by 7 bases and J by 4 bases, with 11 bases between them. Germline V gene lookup returns CDR1 MNHEY and CDR2 SVGAGI. The CDR3 contains 14 residues. The CDR3: CASTQGDGANVLTF. CDR3 nucleotide sequence: TGTGCCAGCACACAGGGTGACGGGGCCAACGTCCTGACTTTC.

V usage is TRBV28 and J usage is TRBJ1-2; 7 nucleotides line up with TRBD1. This CDR3 is built from 15 residues. Germline-derived CDR1 and CDR2 are MDHEN and SYDVKM. The V gene end was trimmed by 7 bases and the J gene end by 4 bases; junction bases not matched to a gene: 12. The CDR3 here is CASTYRHRGFYGYTF. In nucleotides, the CDR3 is TGTGCCAGCACTTACAGACACAGGGGATTCTATGGCTACACCTTC.